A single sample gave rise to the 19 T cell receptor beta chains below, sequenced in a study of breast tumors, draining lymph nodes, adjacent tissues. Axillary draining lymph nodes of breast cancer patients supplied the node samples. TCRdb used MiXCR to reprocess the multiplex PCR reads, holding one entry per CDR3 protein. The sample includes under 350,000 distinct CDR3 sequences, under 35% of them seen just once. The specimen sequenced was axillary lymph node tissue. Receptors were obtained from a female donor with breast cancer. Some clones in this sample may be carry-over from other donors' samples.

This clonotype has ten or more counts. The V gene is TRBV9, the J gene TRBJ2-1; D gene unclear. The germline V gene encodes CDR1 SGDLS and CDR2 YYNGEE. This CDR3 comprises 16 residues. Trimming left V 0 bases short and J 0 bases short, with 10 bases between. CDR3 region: CASSVGAASSYNEQFF. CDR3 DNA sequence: TGTGCCAGCAGCGTAGGGGCGGCAAGCTCCTACAATGAGCAGTTCTTC. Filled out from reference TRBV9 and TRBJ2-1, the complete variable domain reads DSGVTQTPKHLITATGQRVTLRCSPRSGDLSVYWYQQSLDQGLQFLIQYYNGEERAKGNILERFSAQQFPDLHSELNLSSLELGDSALYFCASSVGAASSYNEQFFGPGTRLTVL.

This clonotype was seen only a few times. The CDR3 region has the DNA TGTGCCAGCACCATTGAACAGGGGAACACTGAAGCTTTCTTT. It is translated as CASTIEQGNTEAFF. The V and J genes are TRBV7-9 and TRBJ1-1, with a tentative D call TRBD1 (6 bases). V lost 7 bases, J lost 1 base, and 13 bases lay in between. Germline CDR1 SEHNR, CDR2 FQNEAQ (reference sequence). The CDR3 is 14 residues long.

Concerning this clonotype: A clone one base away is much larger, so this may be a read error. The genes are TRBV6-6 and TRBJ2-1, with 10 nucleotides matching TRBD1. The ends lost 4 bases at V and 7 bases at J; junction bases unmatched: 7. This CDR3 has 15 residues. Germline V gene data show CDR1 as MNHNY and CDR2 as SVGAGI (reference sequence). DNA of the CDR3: TGTGCCAGCAGTTGCGGGACAGGGGCAGGGAATGAGCAGTTCTTC. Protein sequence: CASSCGTGAGNEQFF.

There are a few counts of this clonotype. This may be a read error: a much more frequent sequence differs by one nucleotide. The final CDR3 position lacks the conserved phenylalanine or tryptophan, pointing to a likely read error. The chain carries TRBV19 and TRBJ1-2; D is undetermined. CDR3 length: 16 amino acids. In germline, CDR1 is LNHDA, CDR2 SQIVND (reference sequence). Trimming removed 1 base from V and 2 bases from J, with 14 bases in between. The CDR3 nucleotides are TGTGCCAGTAGTATAGCTCACGGAACGGCCAACTATGGCTACACCTCC. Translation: CASSIAHGTANYGYTS.

The CDR3 is CASNIGTDYGYTF. The CDR3 region has the DNA TGTGCCAGTAATATCGGGACAGACTATGGCTACACCTTC. This chain uses TRBV19 with TRBJ1-2; 7 nucleotides match TRBD1. After removal of 7 bases from V and 3 bases from J, the junction contained 5 bases not matched to a gene. The germline gives CDR1 LNHDA, CDR2 SQIVND (reference sequence). The CDR3 is 13 residues long.

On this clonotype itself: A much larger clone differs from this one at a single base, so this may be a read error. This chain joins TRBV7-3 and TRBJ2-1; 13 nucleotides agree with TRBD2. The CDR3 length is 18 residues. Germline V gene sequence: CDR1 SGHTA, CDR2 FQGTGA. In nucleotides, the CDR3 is TGTGCCAGCAGCTTAAGGGAAAAGACTAGCGGGAGGTACAATGAGCAGCTCTTC. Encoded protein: CASSLREKTSGRYNEQLF.

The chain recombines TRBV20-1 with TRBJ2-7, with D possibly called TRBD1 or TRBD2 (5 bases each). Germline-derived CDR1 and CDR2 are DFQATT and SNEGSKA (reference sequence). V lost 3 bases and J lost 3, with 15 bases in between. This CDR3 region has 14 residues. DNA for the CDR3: TGCAGTGCTAGCGAGGGGAGCGCCCGCTACGAGCAGTACTTC. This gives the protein CSASEGSARYEQYF.

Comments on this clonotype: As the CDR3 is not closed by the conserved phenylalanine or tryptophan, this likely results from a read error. CDR3 sequence: CASSSLTGTGYYEQYS. The CDR3 region has the DNA TGTGCCAGTAGTTCCTTAACCGGGACAGGATACTACGAGCAGTACTCC. The rearrangement joins TRBV19 to TRBJ2-7; TRBD1 aligns across 8 bases. Germline CDR1 reads LNHDA; CDR2 reads SQIVND (reference sequence). The CDR3 loop spans 16 amino acids. The trim removed 5 bases at V and 3 bases at J, leaving 12 bases unmatched.

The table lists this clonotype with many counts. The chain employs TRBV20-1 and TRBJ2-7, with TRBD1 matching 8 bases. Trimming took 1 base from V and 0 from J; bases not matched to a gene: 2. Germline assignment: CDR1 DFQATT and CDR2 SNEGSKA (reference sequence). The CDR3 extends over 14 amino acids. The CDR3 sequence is CSARGTGNSYEQYF. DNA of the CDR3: TGCAGTGCTAGAGGGACAGGGAACTCCTACGAGCAGTACTTC.

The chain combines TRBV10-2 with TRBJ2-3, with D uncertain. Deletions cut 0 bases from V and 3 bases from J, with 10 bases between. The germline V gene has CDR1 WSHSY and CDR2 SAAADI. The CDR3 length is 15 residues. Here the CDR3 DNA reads TGCGCCAGCAGTGAGTCCGGGCCCAGTACAGATACGCAGTATTTT. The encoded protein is CASSESGPSTDTQYF.

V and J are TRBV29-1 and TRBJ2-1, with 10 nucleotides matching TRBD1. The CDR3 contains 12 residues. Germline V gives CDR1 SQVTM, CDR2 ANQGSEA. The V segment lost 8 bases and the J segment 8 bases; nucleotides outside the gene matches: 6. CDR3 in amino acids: CSLPTGGDEQFF. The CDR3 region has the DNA TGCAGCTTACCGACAGGGGGCGATGAGCAGTTCTTC.

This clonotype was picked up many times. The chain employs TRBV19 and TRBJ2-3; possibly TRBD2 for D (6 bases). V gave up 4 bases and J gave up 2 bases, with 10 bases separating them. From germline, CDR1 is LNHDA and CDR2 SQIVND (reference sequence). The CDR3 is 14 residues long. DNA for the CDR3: TGTGCCAGTAGTAGGGGGGTCAACACAGATACGCAGTATTTT. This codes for CASSRGVNTDTQYF.

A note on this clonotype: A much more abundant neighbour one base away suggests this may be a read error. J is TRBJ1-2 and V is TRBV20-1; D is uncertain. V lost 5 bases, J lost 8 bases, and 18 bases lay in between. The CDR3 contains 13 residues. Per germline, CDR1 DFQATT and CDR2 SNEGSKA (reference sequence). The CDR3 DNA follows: TGCAGTGCTTCCAACCGGGAGCTCGTGGGCTACACCTTC. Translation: CSASNRELVGYTF.

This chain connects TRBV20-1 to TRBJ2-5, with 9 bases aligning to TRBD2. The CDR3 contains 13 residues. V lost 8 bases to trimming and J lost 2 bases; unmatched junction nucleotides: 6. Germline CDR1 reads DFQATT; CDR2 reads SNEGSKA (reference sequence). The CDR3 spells CSLLAGRQETQYF. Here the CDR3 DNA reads TGCAGTTTACTAGCGGGTAGACAAGAGACCCAGTACTTC.

CDR3 in DNA: TGTGCCAGTAGTGACCACTCGAGCGGACCTTACAATGAGCAGTTCTTC. Its protein product is CASSDHSSGPYNEQFF. The V gene is TRBV19, the J gene TRBJ2-1; maybe TRBD2 (5 bases). Germline CDR1 is LNHDA and CDR2 is SQIVND (reference sequence). The CDR3 spans 16 residues. V shed 5 bases and J shed 4 bases, with 18 bases lying between them.

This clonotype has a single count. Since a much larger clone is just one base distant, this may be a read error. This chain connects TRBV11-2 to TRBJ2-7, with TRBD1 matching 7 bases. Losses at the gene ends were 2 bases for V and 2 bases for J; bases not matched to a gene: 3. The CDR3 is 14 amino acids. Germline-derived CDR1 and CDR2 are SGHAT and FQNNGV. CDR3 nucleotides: TGTGCCAGCAGCTTAATTGGGACAGCCTACGAGCAGTACTTC. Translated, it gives CASSLIGTAYEQYF.

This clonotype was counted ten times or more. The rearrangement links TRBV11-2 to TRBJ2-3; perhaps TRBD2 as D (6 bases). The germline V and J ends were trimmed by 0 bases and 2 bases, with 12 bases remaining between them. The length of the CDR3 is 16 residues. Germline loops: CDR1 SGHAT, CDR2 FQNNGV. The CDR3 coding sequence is TGTGCCAGCAGCTTAGATCCGCGGGGTACCACAGATACGCAGTATTTT. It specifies CASSLDPRGTTDTQYF.

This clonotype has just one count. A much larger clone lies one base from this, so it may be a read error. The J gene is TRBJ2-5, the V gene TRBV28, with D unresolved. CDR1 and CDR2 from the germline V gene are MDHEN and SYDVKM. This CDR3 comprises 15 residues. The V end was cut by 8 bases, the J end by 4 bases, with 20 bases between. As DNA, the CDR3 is TGTGCCAGCGGTCCCTCGGTGGAGAGAGGAGAGACCCAGTACTTC. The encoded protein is CASGPSVERGETQYF.

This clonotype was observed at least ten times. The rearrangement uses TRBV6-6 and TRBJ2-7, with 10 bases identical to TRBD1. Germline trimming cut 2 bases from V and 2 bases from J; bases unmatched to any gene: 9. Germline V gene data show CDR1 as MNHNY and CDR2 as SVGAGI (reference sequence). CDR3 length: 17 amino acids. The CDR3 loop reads CASSYTPGQGTTYEQYF. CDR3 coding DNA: TGTGCCAGCAGTTACACCCCGGGACAGGGGACAACCTACGAGCAGTACTTC.